Following are 14 T cell receptor beta chains from one sample sequenced in a study of blood T cells in healthy people across ages. A second PCR, run for roughly 7 to 12 cycles, used a sample-barcoded 5' primer plus a J-beta primer mix. TCRdb re-analysed the 5' RACE reads in MiXCR, keeping a single row per CDR3 protein. The table shows 650,000 or so distinct CDR3 sequences, with around 50% occurring only once. Sequenced sample: blood. The source of these receptors is a woman of 80 years or more in good health.

The V and J genes are TRBV27 and TRBJ1-6; 8 bases are a match to TRBD1. With V trimmed by 0 bases and J by 9 bases, 13 bases remained unmatched. Per germline, CDR1 MNHEY and CDR2 SMNVEV (reference sequence). CDR3 length: 18 residues. The CDR3 sequence: CASSLSPQGGRLGSPLHF. As DNA, the CDR3 is TGTGCCAGCAGTTTATCCCCACAGGGGGGAAGGCTTGGTTCACCCCTCCACTTT.

Points on this clonotype: A single base separates this from a much larger clone, so it may be a read error. The chain has TRBV7-2 and TRBJ2-1, with D possibly TRBD2 on 6 matching bases. This CDR3 region has 15 residues. Trimming left V 8 bases short and J 2 bases short, with 16 bases between. Looked up from germline, CDR1 is SGHTA and CDR2 is FQGNSA. The chain's CDR3 is CASGPERVTYNEQFF. CDR3 coding DNA: TGTGCCAGCGGCCCAGAGCGGGTTACCTACAATGAGCAGTTCTTC.

Note on this clonotype: Germline and junction disagree at one end, which may indicate a read error. The rearrangement uses TRBV28 and TRBJ2-1, with D possibly being TRBD1 (6 bases). This CDR3 region has 16 residues. Germline CDR1 MDHEN, CDR2 SYDVKM. This CDR3 reads CVSSLLMRGWDNEQFF. The DNA of the CDR3 is TGTGTCAGCAGTTTATTAATGAGGGGGTGGGATAATGAGCAGTTCTTC.

This clonotype was found a few times. This sequence joins TRBV20-1 and TRBJ2-7; D uncertain. Looked up from germline, CDR1 is DFQATT and CDR2 is SNEGSKA (reference sequence). The CDR3 is made up of 13 amino acids. The ends were cut back, 0 bases at V and 2 bases at J, with 8 bases in the middle. CDR3 residues: CSAREGRPYEQYF. The CDR3 nucleotides read TGCAGTGCTAGAGAAGGAAGGCCCTACGAGCAGTACTTC.

V and J are TRBV9 and TRBJ2-2, with D maybe TRBD2 (6 bases). In germline, CDR1 is SGDLS, CDR2 YYNGEE. This CDR3 comprises 17 residues. Trimming cost V 2 bases and J 0 bases, with 14 bases left between them. The CDR3 bases are TGTGCCAGCAGCGTCAATCCCTCGGGAGCGAACACCGGGGAGCTGTTTTTT. Protein sequence: CASSVNPSGANTGELFF. Complete variable domain (other parts from reference TRBV9 and TRBJ2-2): DSGVTQTPKHLITATGQRVTLRCSPRSGDLSVYWYQQSLDQGLQFLIQYYNGEERAKGNILERFSAQQFPDLHSELNLSSLELGDSALYFCASSVNPSGANTGELFFGEGSRLTVL.

The chain is built from TRBV9 and TRBJ2-1; perhaps TRBD1 as D (6 bases). The germline gives CDR1 SGDLS, CDR2 YYNGEE. Trimming left V 2 bases short and J 3 bases short, with 12 bases between. The CDR3 extends over 15 amino acids. The CDR3 spells CASSVQGNNYNEQFF. CDR3 coding DNA: TGTGCCAGCAGCGTTCAGGGGAATAACTACAATGAGCAGTTCTTC.

This clonotype was counted only a few times. A much larger clone is a single base away; this may be a read error. The chain joins TRBV5-1 to TRBJ2-1; 12 bases fit TRBD2. The assigned J gene may be wrong: the sequence end matches TRBJ2-7 better. Germline V gene lookup returns CDR1 SGHRS and CDR2 YFSETQ. The CDR3 has 16 residues. Written as DNA, the CDR3 is TGCGCCAGCAGCGCGGGACTAGCGGGCTCCTACAATGAGCAGTACTTC. Protein product: CASSAGLAGSYNEQYF.

This clonotype was observed a handful of times. A much larger clone is a single base away; this may be a read error. The chain employs TRBV6-5 and TRBJ2-7; D not resolved. Between the trimmed V and J ends, which lost 2 bases and 2 bases, there was a span of 13 bases. The CDR3 is 15 residues long. Looked up from germline, CDR1 is MNHEY and CDR2 is SVGAGI. This chain's CDR3 is CASSYASAFPYEQYF. CDR3 bases: TGTGCCAGCAGTTACGCGTCGGCTTTTCCCTACGAGCAGTACTTC.

This clonotype was recorded a few times. The J gene is TRBJ2-1, the V gene TRBV30; 8 nucleotides align to TRBD1. With 5 bases clipped from V and 4 bases from J, the junction kept 7 bases outside the gene matches. Germline loops: CDR1 GTSNPN, CDR2 SVGIG (reference sequence). The CDR3 has 14 amino acids. The DNA of the CDR3 is TGTGCCTGGGGGCGACAGGGGCTTTACAATGAGCAGTTCTTC. Protein: CAWGRQGLYNEQFF.

This clonotype was found a few times. This chain joins TRBV3-1 and TRBJ2-3, with a possible D match to TRBD2 (6 bases). This CDR3 spans 14 amino acids. Germline CDR1 reads LGHDT; CDR2 reads YNNKEL (reference sequence). V lost 4 bases, J lost 5 bases, and 13 bases lay in between. The CDR3 spells CASSLSAGKDTQYF. The CDR3, as DNA: TGTGCCAGCAGCCTGTCTGCGGGAAAAGATACGCAGTATTTT.

This sequence joins TRBV29-1 and TRBJ2-3; D is possibly TRBD1 (6 bases). Trimming removed 3 bases at V and 2 bases at J, with 12 bases between. The CDR3 sequence is 14 residues long. Per germline, CDR1 SQVTM and CDR2 ANQGSEA. The CDR3 DNA reads TGCAGCGTTGATTGGGGGCTTTTCACAGATACGCAGTATTTT. This translates into CSVDWGLFTDTQYF.

This chain joins TRBV5-1 and TRBJ2-3; TRBD2 aligns across 8 bases. Germline assignment: CDR1 SGHRS and CDR2 YFSETQ. The trim removed 1 base at V and 6 bases at J, leaving 7 bases unmatched. This CDR3 has 15 residues. The CDR3 here is CASSLRTSNPDTQYF. The CDR3 DNA reads as TGCGCCAGCAGCTTGCGGACTAGCAATCCTGATACGCAGTATTTT. The full variable domain, its missing parts supplied by reference TRBV5-1 and TRBJ2-3, is KAGVTQTPRYLIKTRGQQVTLSCSPISGHRSVSWYQQTPGQGLQFLFEYFSETQRNKGNFPGRFSGRQFSNSRSEMNVSTLELGDSALYLCASSLRTSNPDTQYFGPGTRLTVL.

The chain is built from TRBV5-1 and TRBJ2-7; D uncertain. With 4 bases removed from V and 7 bases from J, the gap between germline ends came to 21 bases. Germline CDR1 is SGHRS and CDR2 is YFSETQ. The CDR3 totals 15 residues. The CDR3 coding sequence is TGCGCCAGCAGCGGCCAGTACCCGCCCTACAATGAGCAGTACTTC. Protein: CASSGQYPPYNEQYF.

In its sample, this clonotype was seen many times. The genes are TRBV27 and TRBJ2-1, with a possible D match to TRBD1 (5 bases). Germline CDR1 and CDR2: MNHEY and SMNVEV (reference sequence). V dropped 5 bases and J dropped 0 bases, with 17 bases sitting between them. The CDR3 has 17 amino acids. DNA for the CDR3: TGTGCCAGCAGTCCTCCCTGGACAAGTAGCTCCTACAATGAGCAGTTCTTC. Amino acid sequence: CASSPPWTSSSYNEQFF.